This is a list of T cell receptor beta chains from one sample in a study of T and B cells in COVID-19 patients. One entry per CDR3 protein results from TCRdb running MiXCR on the multiplex PCR reads. The profile covers 20,000 to 25,000 distinct CDR3 sequences, with 25% to 30% appearing a single time and 2.5% to 3% taken by the ten largest. The sequenced sample consisted of blood. Every receptor here comes from a human donor who had recovered from COVID-19. CDR3s include the opening cysteine and the closing phenylalanine or tryptophan. D genes are given only for firm matches.

cdr3_aa	d_call	v_call	j_call
CATSDSGTGGYEQFF	TRBD1	TRBV24-1	TRBJ2-1
CASSPPTATDTQYF	.	TRBV18	TRBJ2-3
CASSFRTGVDTGELFF	TRBD1	TRBV27	TRBJ2-2
CASSFPGGPSRDTQYF	TRBD2	TRBV12-3/TRBV12-4	TRBJ2-3
CASSLGPQQPQHF	.	TRBV5-1	TRBJ1-5
CSARSENSGNTIYF	.	TRBV20-1	TRBJ1-3
CSVATGTQETQYF	.	TRBV29-1	TRBJ2-5
CASSVGGTGELFF	.	TRBV9	TRBJ2-2
CASSTGRGGTEAFF	.	TRBV19	TRBJ1-1
CASSDYRVGTDTQYF	.	TRBV5-4	TRBJ2-3
CASSYMQPWDEQYF	.	TRBV6-2/TRBV6-3	TRBJ2-7
CASSLSRGETQYF	TRBD1	TRBV7-6	TRBJ2-5
CASSGGTGGHSGANVLTF	TRBD1	TRBV18	TRBJ2-6
CASNKGLYSYEQYF	TRBD2	TRBV19	TRBJ2-7
CASSPGQGEFLNYGYTF	TRBD1	TRBV5-4	TRBJ1-2
CASPEGKYNEQFF	.	TRBV11-1	TRBJ2-1
CASSLGITAQGYTF	.	TRBV5-5	TRBJ1-2
CASSSWVPGQGVTGELFF	TRBD1	TRBV5-6	TRBJ2-2
CASSLIGGSPDTQYF	TRBD2	TRBV18	TRBJ2-3
CASSLVGGGADTQYF	.	TRBV7-6	TRBJ2-3
CASGWDGTSGGWSYNEQFF	TRBD2	TRBV12-5	TRBJ2-1
CSATGGGGSYEQYF	.	TRBV20-1	TRBJ2-7
CASSLSLVGTGELFF	.	TRBV5-6	TRBJ2-2
CAWTPGQYTEAFF	TRBD1	TRBV30	TRBJ1-1
CASRSGVVGYTF	.	TRBV6-1	TRBJ1-2
CASSPGQGGNQPQHF	TRBD1	TRBV12-3/TRBV12-4	TRBJ1-5
CASSTGQGAHEQYF	TRBD1	TRBV12-3/TRBV12-4	TRBJ2-7
CASSFSVGQATYEQYF	TRBD1	TRBV27	TRBJ2-7
CATSRGWEGPITNEQFF	TRBD2	TRBV15	TRBJ2-1
CASSRVAGQAVLYSPLHF	TRBD1	TRBV6-5	TRBJ1-6
CASSLASFGETQYF	.	TRBV7-9	TRBJ2-5
CAWSGLDTSSGNTIYF	.	TRBV30	TRBJ1-3
CASSLLSGNTIYF	.	TRBV12-3/TRBV12-4	TRBJ1-3